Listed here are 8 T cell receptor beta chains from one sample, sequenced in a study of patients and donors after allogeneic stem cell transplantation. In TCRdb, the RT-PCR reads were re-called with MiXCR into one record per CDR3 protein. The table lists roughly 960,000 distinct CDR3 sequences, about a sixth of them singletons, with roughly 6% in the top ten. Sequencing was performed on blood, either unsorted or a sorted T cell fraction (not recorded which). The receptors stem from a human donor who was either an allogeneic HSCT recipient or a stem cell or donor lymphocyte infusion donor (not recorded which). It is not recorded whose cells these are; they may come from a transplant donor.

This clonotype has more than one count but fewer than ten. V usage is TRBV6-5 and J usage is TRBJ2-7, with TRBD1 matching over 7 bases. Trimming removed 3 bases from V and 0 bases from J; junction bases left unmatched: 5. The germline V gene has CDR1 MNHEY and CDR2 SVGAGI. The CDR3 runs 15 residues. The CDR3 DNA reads TGTGCCAGCAGTTATCCGACAGGGACCTCCTACGAGCAGTACTTC. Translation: CASSYPTGTSYEQYF.

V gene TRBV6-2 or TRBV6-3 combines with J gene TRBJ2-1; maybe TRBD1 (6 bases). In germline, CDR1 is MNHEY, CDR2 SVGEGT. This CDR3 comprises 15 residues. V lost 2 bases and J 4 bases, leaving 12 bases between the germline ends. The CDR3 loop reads CASSYEQGAYNEQFF. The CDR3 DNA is TGTGCCAGCAGTTACGAACAGGGAGCGTACAATGAGCAGTTCTTC.

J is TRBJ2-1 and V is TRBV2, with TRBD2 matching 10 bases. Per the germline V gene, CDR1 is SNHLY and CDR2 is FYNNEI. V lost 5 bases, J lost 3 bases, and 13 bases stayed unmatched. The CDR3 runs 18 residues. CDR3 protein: CASSSPKERGGVYNEQFF. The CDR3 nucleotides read TGTGCCAGCAGTTCCCCTAAGGAGCGGGGGGGCGTCTACAATGAGCAGTTCTTC. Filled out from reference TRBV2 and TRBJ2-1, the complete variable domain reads EPEVTQTPSHQVTQMGQEVILRCVPISNHLYFYWYRQILGQKVEFLVSFYNNEISEKSEIFDDQFSVERPDGSNFTLKIRSTKLEDSAMYFCASSSPKERGGVYNEQFFGPGTRLTVL.

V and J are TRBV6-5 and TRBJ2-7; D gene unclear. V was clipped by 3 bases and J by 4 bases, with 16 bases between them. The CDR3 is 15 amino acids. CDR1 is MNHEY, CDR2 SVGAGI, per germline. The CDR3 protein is CASSYYSDTTYEQYF. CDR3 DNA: TGTGCCAGCAGTTATTATAGTGATACTACATACGAGCAGTACTTC.

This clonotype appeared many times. The CDR3 is CASSRGNYAEYF. The CDR3 bases are TGTGCCAGCAGTAGGGGGAACTACGCTGAGTACTTC. The chain employs TRBV6-5 and TRBJ2-7; a possible D gene is TRBD1 (6 bases). V lost 5 bases and J lost 11, with 16 bases in between. The CDR3 is 12 amino acids. Germline lookup yields CDR1 MNHEY and CDR2 SVGAGI.

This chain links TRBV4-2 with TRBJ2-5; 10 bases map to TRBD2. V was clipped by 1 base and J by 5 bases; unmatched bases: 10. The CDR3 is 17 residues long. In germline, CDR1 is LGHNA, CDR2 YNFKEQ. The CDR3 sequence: CASSQGTSGTLTETQYF. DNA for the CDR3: TGTGCCAGCAGCCAAGGGACTAGCGGAACTCTTACGGAGACCCAGTACTTC.

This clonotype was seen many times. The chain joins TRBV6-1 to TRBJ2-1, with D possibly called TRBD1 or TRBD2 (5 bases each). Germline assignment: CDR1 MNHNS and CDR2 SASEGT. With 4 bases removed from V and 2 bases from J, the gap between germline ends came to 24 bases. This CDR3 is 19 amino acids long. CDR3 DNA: TGTGCCAGCAGTGCCCGGGACGGGCTTTTGAAGGTTCCCTACAATGAGCAGTTCTTC. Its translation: CASSARDGLLKVPYNEQFF.

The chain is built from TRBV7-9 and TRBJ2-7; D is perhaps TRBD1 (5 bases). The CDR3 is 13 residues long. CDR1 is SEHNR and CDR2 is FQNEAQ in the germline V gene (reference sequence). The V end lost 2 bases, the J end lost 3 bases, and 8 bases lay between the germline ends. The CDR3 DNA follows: TGTGCCAGCAGCTTATCAGGGCGCTACGAGCAGTACTTC. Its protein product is CASSLSGRYEQYF.